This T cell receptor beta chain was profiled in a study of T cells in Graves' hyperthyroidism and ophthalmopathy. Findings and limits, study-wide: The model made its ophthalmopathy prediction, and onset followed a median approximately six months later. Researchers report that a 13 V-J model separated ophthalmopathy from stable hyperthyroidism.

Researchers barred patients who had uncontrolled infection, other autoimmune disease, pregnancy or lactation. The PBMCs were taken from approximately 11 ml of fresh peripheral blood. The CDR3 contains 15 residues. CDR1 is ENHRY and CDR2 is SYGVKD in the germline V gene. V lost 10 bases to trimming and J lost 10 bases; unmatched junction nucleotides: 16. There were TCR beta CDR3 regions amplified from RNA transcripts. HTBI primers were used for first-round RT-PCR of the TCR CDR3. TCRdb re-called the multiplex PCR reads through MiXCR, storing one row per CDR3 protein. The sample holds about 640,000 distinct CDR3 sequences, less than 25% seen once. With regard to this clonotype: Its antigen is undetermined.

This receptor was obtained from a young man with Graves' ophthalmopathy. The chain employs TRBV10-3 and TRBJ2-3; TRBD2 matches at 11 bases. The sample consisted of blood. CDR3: CATRGGTSGGSAQYF. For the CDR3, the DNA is TGTGCCACCCGGGGAGGGACTAGCGGAGGGAGCGCGCAGTATTTT.